The 24 T cell receptor beta chains below all came from one sample that was sequenced in a study of vaccination and CD4 T cells after COVID-19. The antigens of these receptors remain unknown. Treatment of the sample: approximately nine-day PBMC culture with coronavirus spike peptide pools or control peptides (ViraFEST assay). The Oncomine TCR Beta short-read assay sequenced DNA from cultured CD4+ T cells. TCRdb passed the PCR reads through MiXCR, listing each CDR3 protein once. Of around 13,000 distinct CDR3 sequences in the sample, 70% to 75% were seen once. Sequenced material: CD4+ T cells from blood, cultured in vitro, taken after SARS-CoV-2 vaccination. These receptors all stem from a human donor who received a COVID-19 vaccine.

The chain carries TRBV10-3 and TRBJ1-1; 8 nucleotides match TRBD1. The CDR3 covers 16 residues. J lost 1 base, V lost 4 bases, and 8 bases had no gene match. CDR1 and CDR2 from the germline V gene are ENHRY and SYGVKD. This CDR3 reads CAISAWTGQGNTEAFF. CDR3 DNA: TGTGCCATCAGTGCATGGACCGGACAGGGGAACACTGAAGCTTTCTTT.

V and J are TRBV19 and TRBJ1-2; D is unresolved. CDR3 length: 13 amino acids. The germline V gene encodes CDR1 LNHDA and CDR2 SQIVND (reference sequence). Trimming cost V 7 bases and J 2 bases, with 11 bases left between them. Here the CDR3 DNA reads TGTGCCAGTAAAGGATCCGGGAACTATGGCTACACCTTC. It specifies CASKGSGNYGYTF.

This chain links TRBV10-3 with TRBJ2-5; TRBD2 matches 14 bases. This CDR3 has 18 residues. In germline, CDR1 is ENHRY, CDR2 SYGVKD. V was clipped by 4 bases and J by 4 bases; unmatched bases: 11. As DNA, the CDR3 is TGTGCCATCAGTGCGGGACTAGCGGGGGCCGCTTATGGAGAGACCCAGTACTTC. Translated: CAISAGLAGAAYGETQYF.

This clonotype was counted only a few times. CDR3 loop: CASSYSAGAVSTGELFF. The CDR3 coding sequence is TGTGCCAGCAGTTACTCCGCGGGGGCGGTTAGCACCGGGGAGCTGTTTTTT. V and J are TRBV6-5 and TRBJ2-2; weak D call: TRBD2 (7 bases). This CDR3 has 17 amino acids. Looked up from germline, CDR1 is MNHEY and CDR2 is SVGAGI. Trimming took off 0 bases at V and 4 bases at J, with 15 bases between the two ends.

This clonotype has only one observation. This sequence joins TRBV7-6 and TRBJ1-5; no definite D call. Germline V lookup: CDR1 SGHVS, CDR2 FNYEAQ. The CDR3 is 13 amino acids. V was trimmed by 5 bases and J by 1 base, leaving 6 bases between them. CDR3 amino acids: CASSKVSNQPQHF. As DNA, the CDR3 is TGTGCCAGCAGCAAGGTCAGCAATCAGCCCCAGCATTTT.

This CDR3 reads CASSGQGRETQYF. The CDR3 DNA reads TGTGCCAGCTCCGGACAGGGGAGAGAGACCCAGTACTTC. The chain is built from TRBV5-4 and TRBJ2-5; TRBD1 matches 9 bases. This CDR3 has 13 residues. Trimming removed 7 bases from V and 4 bases from J; junction bases left unmatched: 5. The V gene's germline CDR1 is SGHNT and CDR2 YYREEE (reference sequence).

This chain links TRBV7-9 with TRBJ1-1, with 9 nucleotides matching TRBD1. This CDR3 is 14 amino acids long. J lost 1 base, V lost 5 bases, and 2 bases had no gene match. CDR1 and CDR2 (germline): SEHNR, FQNEAQ (reference sequence). CDR3 coding DNA: TGTGCCAGCAGCCGGGGACAGGGGAACACTGAAGCTTTCTTT. Amino acids: CASSRGQGNTEAFF.

This chain joins TRBV6-2 or TRBV6-3 and TRBJ2-5, with D perhaps TRBD2 (6 bases). Between the trimmed V and J ends, which lost 2 bases and 0 bases, there was a span of 7 bases. This CDR3 spans 14 amino acids. Germline V gene lookup returns CDR1 MNHEY and CDR2 SVGEGT. Here the CDR3 reads CASSYGGYQETQYF. The DNA for the CDR3 is TGTGCCAGCAGTTACGGGGGGTACCAAGAGACCCAGTACTTC.

The chain couples TRBV18 to TRBJ1-2; 8 nucleotides match TRBD1. Trimming at V came to 5 bases and at J to 4 bases, leaving 9 bases not matched to a gene. Germline V CDR1 and CDR2: KGHSH, LQKENI. The CDR3 consists of 15 residues. CDR3 residues: CASSTTGAALYGYTF. DNA of the CDR3: TGTGCCAGCTCAACGACAGGGGCCGCCCTCTATGGCTACACCTTC.

The rearrangement joins TRBV20-1 to TRBJ1-2; 9 bases line up with TRBD1. The V gene end was trimmed by 3 bases and the J gene end by 4 bases; junction bases not matched to a gene: 6. CDR1 and CDR2 (germline): DFQATT, SNEGSKA (reference sequence). This CDR3 has 14 residues. In DNA form, the CDR3 reads TGCAGTGCTAGTGAAAACAGGGGGCTCTATGGCTACACCTTC. Translation: CSASENRGLYGYTF.

The V call is TRBV7-2, the J call TRBJ2-7, with a tentative D call TRBD2 (5 bases). This CDR3 is 15 amino acids long. The germline V gene has CDR1 SGHTA and CDR2 FQGNSA. V lost 1 base to trimming and J lost 2 bases, with 12 bases between them. The CDR3 bases are TGTGCCAGCAGCTTAGTGGTTCGGGGAGCCTACGAGCAGTACTTC. It specifies CASSLVVRGAYEQYF.

The V gene is TRBV27, the J gene TRBJ1-2, with TRBD1 identical over 9 bases. The V gene's germline CDR1 is MNHEY and CDR2 SMNVEV (reference sequence). The CDR3 has 16 residues. The V and J ends lost 2 bases and 4 bases, in that order; junction bases with no gene match: 8. The CDR3 sequence is CASSLIRGQGFYGYTF. The CDR3 DNA sequence: TGTGCCAGCAGTTTAATAAGGGGACAGGGTTTCTATGGCTACACCTTC.

The V and J genes are TRBV9 and TRBJ2-5; TRBD1 aligns across 11 bases. The CDR3 length is 16 residues. V shed 3 bases, J shed 5 bases, and the junction held 9 bases outside the gene matches. Germline V gene sequence: CDR1 SGDLS, CDR2 YYNGEE. The CDR3 coding sequence is TGTGCCAGCAGCGCCAACACCGGGACAGGGGGGGAGACCCAGTACTTC. It specifies CASSANTGTGGETQYF.

The chain recombines TRBV10-3 with TRBJ2-7; 8 positions agree with TRBD1. The CDR3 sequence is 14 residues long. The V segment lost 3 bases and the J segment 5 bases; nucleotides outside the gene matches: 6. Germline CDR1 and CDR2: ENHRY and SYGVKD. This chain's CDR3 is CAISDSDRAHEQYF. Here the CDR3 DNA reads TGTGCCATCAGTGATTCGGACAGGGCCCACGAGCAGTACTTC.

This clonotype appeared a few times. This chain links TRBV27 with TRBJ1-1, with a weak D call TRBD1 (5 bases). V lost 5 bases and J lost 3, with 13 bases in between. The length of the CDR3 is 14 residues. CDR1 is MNHEY, CDR2 SMNVEV, per germline (reference sequence). This CDR3 reads CASSILQGHTEAFF. The CDR3 DNA follows: TGTGCCAGCAGTATCCTCCAGGGTCACACTGAAGCTTTCTTT.

This clonotype counts as medium-sized. The chain recombines TRBV9 with TRBJ1-2; no clear D. Trimming took off 4 bases at V and 5 bases at J, with 9 bases between the two ends. The CDR3 has 12 amino acids. Germline CDR1 and CDR2: SGDLS and YYNGEE. The CDR3 sequence: CASSRNNYGYTF. As DNA, the CDR3 is TGTGCCAGCAGCCGAAATAATTATGGCTACACCTTC.

J is TRBJ1-1 and V is TRBV2; D not resolved. CDR3 length equals 16 residues. V dropped 8 bases and J dropped 0 bases, with 19 bases sitting between them. CDR1 and CDR2 from the germline V gene are SNHLY and FYNNEI. The DNA for the CDR3 is TGTGCCAGCGGCCGACCGGTACGGCAATTGAACACTGAAGCTTTCTTT. It specifies CASGRPVRQLNTEAFF.

The J gene is TRBJ2-7, the V gene TRBV6-1; D is possibly TRBD2 (7 bases). Trimming left V 5 bases short and J 0 bases short, with 14 bases between. Germline V gene sequence: CDR1 MNHNS, CDR2 SASEGT. CDR3 length equals 15 residues. The CDR3 nucleotides are TGTGCCAGCAGTACCGAGGGGGGGACCTCCTACGAGCAGTACTTC. Translation: CASSTEGGTSYEQYF.

The rearrangement uses TRBV5-1 and TRBJ2-5; TRBD1 agrees at 7 bases. The V segment lost 4 bases and the J segment 9 bases; nucleotides outside the gene matches: 15. The CDR3 covers 15 residues. Per germline, CDR1 SGHRS and CDR2 YFSETQ. The CDR3 DNA reads TGCGCCAGCAGCCCGGGACAGTTGAAGTCGGAGGCCCAGTACTTC. This sequence encodes CASSPGQLKSEAQYF.

This chain uses TRBV24-1 with TRBJ1-1, with D unresolved. CDR1 KGHDR and CDR2 SFDVKD come from the germline V gene. The V gene lost 3 bases and the J gene lost 1 base, with 2 bases spanning the gap. The length of the CDR3 is 12 residues. CDR3 DNA: TGTGCCACCAGTGATACGAACACTGAAGCTTTCTTT. Translation: CATSDTNTEAFF.

The chain has TRBV20-1 and TRBJ1-4; no clear D gene. The germline V gene encodes CDR1 DFQATT and CDR2 SNEGSKA (reference sequence). The CDR3 covers 16 residues. Deletions cut 3 bases from V and 0 bases from J, with 14 bases between. CDR3 coding DNA: TGCAGTGCTAGGGGTTCCGACACCGCAACTAATGAAAAACTGTTTTTT. Translation: CSARGSDTATNEKLFF.

The chain recombines TRBV24-1 with TRBJ2-7; tentative D call: TRBD2 (6 bases). Trimming cost V 5 bases and J 7 bases, with 11 bases left between them. CDR1 is KGHDR, CDR2 SFDVKD, per germline. CDR3 length equals 12 residues. The DNA of the CDR3 is TGTGCCACCAGTGGCGGGGTGGGGGAGCAGTACTTC. It translates to CATSGGVGEQYF.

The chain links TRBV4-1 to TRBJ2-3; 9 bases line up with TRBD2. V trimming: 0 bases; J trimming: 5 bases; junction bases outside the gene matches: 9. From germline, CDR1 is MGHRA and CDR2 YSYEKL. CDR3 length: 17 amino acids. CDR3 amino acids: CASSQDGGGAWLDTQYF. Here the CDR3 DNA reads TGCGCCAGCAGCCAAGATGGCGGGGGGGCTTGGTTAGATACGCAGTATTTT.

The genes are TRBV10-1 and TRBJ1-1; TRBD1 might be the D (6 bases). From germline, CDR1 is WNHNN and CDR2 SYGVQD (reference sequence). The CDR3 is 18 amino acids. V dropped 4 bases and J dropped 3 bases, with 24 bases sitting between them. The CDR3 DNA sequence: TGCGCCAGCAGTGTCACCCGGGACACCAAAGGGCGCGACACTGAAGCTTTCTTT. Its protein is CASSVTRDTKGRDTEAFF.